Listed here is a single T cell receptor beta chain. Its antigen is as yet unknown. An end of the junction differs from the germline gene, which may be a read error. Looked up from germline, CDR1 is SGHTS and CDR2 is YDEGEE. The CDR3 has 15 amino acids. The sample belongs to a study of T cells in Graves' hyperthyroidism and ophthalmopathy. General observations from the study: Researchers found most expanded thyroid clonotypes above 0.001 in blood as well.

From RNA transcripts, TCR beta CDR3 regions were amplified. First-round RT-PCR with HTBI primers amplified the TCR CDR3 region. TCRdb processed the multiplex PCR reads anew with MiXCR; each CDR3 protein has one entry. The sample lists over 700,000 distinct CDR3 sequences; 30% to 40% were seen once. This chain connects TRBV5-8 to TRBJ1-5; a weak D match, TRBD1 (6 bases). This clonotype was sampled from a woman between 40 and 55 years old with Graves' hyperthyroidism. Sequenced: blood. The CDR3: CASGFGGASGQPQHF. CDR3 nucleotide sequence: TGTGCCAGCGGCTTCGGGGGCGCGAGCGGGCAGCCCCAGCATTTT.